Listed here are 20 T cell receptor beta chains from one sample, sequenced in a study of T cell responses to AZD1222 COVID-19 vaccine. Measured with immunoSEQ multiplex PCR; TCRdb has only the in-frame clones, and not every one. The table lists 140,000 or so clones, 70% to 90% of them singletons. The sample consisted of peripheral blood, taken 28 days after the second AZD1222 dose. The source of these receptors is an adult who received the AZD1222 COVID-19 vaccine.

The chain is built from TRBV23-1 and TRBJ1-1; 7 positions agree with TRBD1. TRBV23-1 has ORF status, its function being uncertain. V was pared by 6 bases and J by 1 base, with 5 bases of the junction left unmatched. This CDR3 is built from 14 residues. CDR3 DNA sequence: TGCGCCAGCAGGCCCAGACAGGGGAACACTGAAGCTTTCTTT. This gives the protein CASRPRQGNTEAFF.

CDR3 DNA sequence: TGTGCCAGCAGTCCAACACCCGGGACTAAAAAGGCCTACAATGAGCAGTTCTTC. Its protein is CASSPTPGTKKAYNEQFF. V gene TRBV28 combines with J gene TRBJ2-1; 7 bases line up with TRBD2. Unmatched junction bases numbered 15, after V lost 5 bases and J lost 2 bases. The germline V gene has CDR1 MDHEN and CDR2 SYDVKM. This CDR3 is 18 amino acids long.

V usage is TRBV30 and J usage is TRBJ2-7; 8 bases fit TRBD1. The V gene end was trimmed by 5 bases and the J gene end by 7 bases; junction bases not matched to a gene: 7. The CDR3 loop spans 12 amino acids. Per the germline V gene, CDR1 is GTSNPN and CDR2 is SVGIG (reference sequence). The CDR3 nucleotides read TGTGCCTGGTGGGACAGGCTGGGGGAGCAGTACTTC. As protein: CAWWDRLGEQYF.

CDR3 protein: CASSFGNPYEQYF. CDR3 DNA: TGTGCCAGCAGCTTCGGGAACCCCTACGAGCAGTACTTC. The genes are TRBV3-1 (or the pseudogene TRBV3-2) and TRBJ2-7, with a tentative D call TRBD2 (5 bases). The CDR3 has 13 residues. Deletions cut 5 bases from V and 2 bases from J, with 10 bases between. Germline values: CDR1 LGHDT, CDR2 YNNKEL (reference sequence).

The V gene is TRBV29-1, the J gene TRBJ2-5; 9 bases align to TRBD1. Germline lookup yields CDR1 SQVTM and CDR2 ANQGSEA. The J segment lost 1 base and the V segment lost 2 bases, leaving 8 bases of the junction unmatched. The CDR3 contains 16 residues. The CDR3 is CSVEKGTGRGQETQYF. The CDR3 DNA follows: TGCAGCGTTGAAAAGGGGACAGGGAGAGGCCAAGAGACCCAGTACTTC.

The V and J genes are TRBV24-1 and TRBJ1-2; D uncertain. Germline V gene sequence: CDR1 KGHDR, CDR2 SFDVKD. The V and J ends lost 1 base and 11 bases respectively, with 10 bases between them. The CDR3 consists of 12 residues. CDR3 region: CATSDFVGMYTF. CDR3 DNA sequence: TGTGCCACCAGTGATTTCGTGGGAATGTACACCTTC.

The chain carries TRBV28 and TRBJ1-1, with TRBD1 matching over 8 bases. V trimming: 1 base; J trimming: 2 bases; junction bases outside the gene matches: 24. Germline assignment: CDR1 MDHEN and CDR2 SYDVKM. This CDR3 is 22 amino acids long. This chain's CDR3 is CASSLSMAGWGRQGRKNTEAFF. Here the CDR3 DNA reads TGTGCCAGCAGTTTATCAATGGCTGGATGGGGCAGACAGGGGAGAAAAAACACTGAAGCTTTCTTT.

This chain connects TRBV5-1 to TRBJ1-1; TRBD1 matches 9 bases. The germline V gene has CDR1 SGHRS and CDR2 YFSETQ. V trimming: 6 bases; J trimming: 3 bases; junction bases outside the gene matches: 6. The CDR3 contains 14 residues. The CDR3 coding sequence is TGCGCCAGCACCCTGGGGGACAGGGACACTGAAGCTTTCTTT. Amino acids: CASTLGDRDTEAFF.

The genes are TRBV11-2 and TRBJ1-2; D is unclear. Germline assignment: CDR1 SGHAT and CDR2 FQNNGV. The V and J ends lost 1 base and 5 bases respectively, with 8 bases between them. The CDR3 length is 13 residues. The chain's CDR3 is CASSLGTVYGYTF. The CDR3 DNA is TGTGCCAGCAGCTTAGGTACCGTTTATGGCTACACCTTC.

The chain carries TRBV21-1 and TRBJ2-7; the D call TRBD1 from the table was never checked on the DNA. TRBV21-1 is an annotated pseudogene. This CDR3 comprises 13 residues. The CDR3 region has the DNA TGTGCCAGCAGCAACCAGGGGGCTGACGAGCAGTACTTC. Its protein is CASSNQGADEQYF.

CDR3 amino acids: CASSLGSGLGETQYF. CDR3 nucleotides: TGTGCCAGCAGTTTGGGGTCGGGATTAGGAGAGACCCAGTACTTC. This chain connects TRBV28 to TRBJ2-5; D might be TRBD2 (5 bases). CDR1 and CDR2 (germline): MDHEN, SYDVKM. CDR3 size: 15 residues. The V gene lost 3 bases and the J gene lost 4 bases, with 15 bases spanning the gap.

The sample holds one count of this clone. The chain links TRBV7-2 to TRBJ2-7, with a tentative D call TRBD2 (6 bases). V dropped 2 bases and J dropped 7 bases, with 18 bases sitting between them. The CDR3 length is 15 residues. CDR1 and CDR2 from the germline V gene are SGHTA and FQGNSA. The CDR3 region has the DNA TGTGCCAGCAGCTTATCCGCGGGATACTCGGGGGAGCAGTACTTC. Amino acid sequence: CASSLSAGYSGEQYF.

V usage is TRBV11-2 and J usage is TRBJ2-7; 9 positions match TRBD2. CDR3 length equals 14 residues. The V gene end was trimmed by 6 bases and the J gene end by 4 bases; junction bases not matched to a gene: 7. Germline V gene data show CDR1 as SGHAT and CDR2 as FQNNGV. The CDR3 bases are TGTGCCAGCAGAGGCGGGAGGGGGCTATACGAGCAGTACTTC. Its translation: CASRGGRGLYEQYF.

This chain connects TRBV7-6 to TRBJ2-3; 8 bases match TRBD2. CDR1 is SGHVS and CDR2 is FNYEAQ in the germline V gene. The CDR3 runs to 18 residues. The V segment lost 1 base and the J segment 2 bases; nucleotides outside the gene matches: 11. The CDR3 protein is CASSLGSVGAGVTDTQYF. The CDR3 DNA reads as TGTGCCAGCAGCTTAGGAAGCGTGGGAGCGGGGGTCACAGATACGCAGTATTTT.

The chain couples TRBV27 to TRBJ2-3; 11 nucleotides align to TRBD2. V lost 7 bases, J lost 3 bases, and 12 bases stayed unmatched. CDR1 and CDR2 from the germline V gene are MNHEY and SMNVEV (reference sequence). This CDR3 has 17 residues. The CDR3 DNA sequence: TGTGCCAGCAATCCCTGGGCCTTAGCGGGAGGGACAGATACGCAGTATTTT. Encoded protein: CASNPWALAGGTDTQYF.

This chain connects TRBV5-1 to TRBJ1-5; D possibly corresponds to TRBD1 (5 bases). The CDR3 runs 13 residues. Germline-derived CDR1 and CDR2 are SGHRS and YFSETQ. The V end was cut by 4 bases, the J end by 7 bases, with 12 bases between. The CDR3 DNA sequence: TGCGCCAGCAGCGCGGATGGGGACCAGCCCCAGCATTTT. It yields the protein CASSADGDQPQHF.

The rearrangement links TRBV5-1 to TRBJ2-7, with TRBD1 matching over 10 bases. V shed 7 bases and J 6 bases; nucleotides not matched to a gene: 10. The CDR3 length is 14 residues. Germline V CDR1 and CDR2: SGHRS, YFSETQ. The CDR3 DNA is TGCGCCAGCCCCGGGGACAGGGGAGTCTGCGAGCAGTACTTC. Residues: CASPGDRGVCEQYF.

In this sample, this clone turned up once. V usage is TRBV6-2 or TRBV6-3 and J usage is TRBJ2-7; the D is unclear. V was clipped by 2 bases and J by 3 bases, with 17 bases between them. This CDR3 region has 16 residues. In germline, CDR1 is MNHEY, CDR2 SVGEGT. The CDR3 loop reads CASSYGWPNRFYEQYF. CDR3 sequence (DNA): TGTGCCAGCAGTTACGGCTGGCCCAACCGGTTCTACGAGCAGTACTTC.

This chain links TRBV30 with TRBJ2-3; TRBD2 matches at 7 bases. The CDR3 is 14 residues long. V lost 0 bases to trimming and J lost 4 bases; unmatched junction nucleotides: 4. Germline loops: CDR1 GTSNPN, CDR2 SVGIG (reference sequence). As DNA, the CDR3 is TGTGCCTGGAGTGTTGAGGGAGGGCCAGATACGCAGTATTTT. Protein sequence: CAWSVEGGPDTQYF.

CDR3 amino acids: CASSSTNEKLFF. CDR3 in DNA: TGTGCCAGCAGTTCAACTAATGAAAAACTGTTTTTT. This rearrangement joins TRBV27 to TRBJ1-4; D gene ambiguous. There are 12 residues in the CDR3. Per germline, CDR1 MNHEY and CDR2 SMNVEV (reference sequence). Deletions cut 4 bases from V and 0 bases from J, with 0 bases between.